These 4 T cell receptor beta chains originate from one sample sequenced in a study of blood T cell repertoires in COVID-19. Measured with immunoSEQ multiplex PCR; TCRdb has only the in-frame clones, and not every one. In the table there are 320,000 or so clones, around 85% of which are singletons. Sequencing input: PBMCs or T cells enriched from blood (not recorded which). The receptors derive from a woman aged 30 to 39 who had been exposed to COVID-19.

V and J are TRBV28 and TRBJ1-3; 9 positions agree with TRBD1. Germline lookup yields CDR1 MDHEN and CDR2 SYDVKM. With 6 bases clipped from V and 7 bases from J, the junction kept 7 bases outside the gene matches. The CDR3 length is 14 residues. DNA of the CDR3: TGTGCCAGCAGACCGGGACAGGGAGCCAACACCATATATTTT. Translating gives CASRPGQGANTIYF.

This chain uses TRBV19 with TRBJ2-1; 7 nucleotides agree with TRBD2. After removal of 6 bases from V and 0 bases from J, the junction contained 11 bases not matched to a gene. In germline, CDR1 is LNHDA, CDR2 SQIVND (reference sequence). This CDR3 is built from 17 residues. CDR3: CASSRTSGLGSYNEQFF. The CDR3 DNA follows: TGTGCCAGTAGCCGTACCTCAGGACTAGGCTCCTACAATGAGCAGTTCTTC.

V is TRBV7-8 and J is TRBJ2-7, with 8 bases lining up with TRBD1. The CDR3 consists of 14 residues. The trim removed 4 bases at V and 2 bases at J, leaving 4 bases unmatched. Germline V gene data show CDR1 as SGHVS and CDR2 as FQNEAQ. CDR3 in amino acids: CASSSGTGPYEQYF. The CDR3 DNA follows: TGTGCCAGCAGCTCCGGGACAGGTCCCTACGAGCAGTACTTC.

This chain connects TRBV5-6 to TRBJ1-2; no firm D call. V lost 4 bases to trimming and J lost 6 bases, with 13 bases between them. The CDR3 extends over 13 amino acids. CDR1 is SGHDT and CDR2 is YYEEEE in the germline V gene. This CDR3 is CASSLGGRDGYTF. The CDR3 bases are TGTGCCAGCAGCCTGGGAGGGCGAGATGGCTACACCTTC.